These 10 T cell receptor beta chains originate from one sample sequenced in a study of OX40 agonist ivuxolimab in advanced cancers. Clones were sequenced by immunoSEQ multiplex PCR, and TCRdb holds only the in-frame ones, with some missing. The table has roughly 70,000 clones, 85% seen once. Source: CD4+ or CD8+ T cells sorted from blood, taken in a trial of the OX40 agonist ivuxolimab. These receptors were collected from an adult with an advanced solid tumor such as melanoma, head and neck, liver or kidney cancer.

V and J are TRBV7-8 and TRBJ1-1; the D is unclear. Germline V gene lookup returns CDR1 SGHVS and CDR2 FQNEAQ. V lost 5 bases to trimming and J lost 7 bases, with 8 bases between them. CDR3 length: 11 amino acids. The CDR3 region has the DNA TGTGCCAGCAGCATCGCAGGTGAAGCTTTCTTT. Translated, it gives CASSIAGEAFF.

The V and J genes are TRBV6-5 and TRBJ1-1; D uncertain. The CDR3 sequence is 15 residues long. Germline V CDR1 and CDR2: MNHEY, SVGAGI. V gave up 7 bases and J gave up 4 bases, with 19 bases separating them. The CDR3 nucleotides read TGTGCCAGCACCCCGGGGTCCGTATGGGGCACTGAAGCTTTCTTT. Translation: CASTPGSVWGTEAFF.

This clone has a single count. The rearrangement uses TRBV5-8 and TRBJ2-2; a weak D match, TRBD2 (5 bases). CDR1 is SGHTS and CDR2 is YDEGEE in the germline V gene. The germline V and J ends were trimmed by 0 bases and 2 bases, with 8 bases remaining between them. This CDR3 has 15 residues. The CDR3 DNA is TGTGCCAGCAGCTTGGGCGGGTTCAACACCGGGGAGCTGTTTTTT. Its protein product is CASSLGGFNTGELFF.

The V gene is TRBV15, the J gene TRBJ2-1; tentative D call: TRBD2 (6 bases). Germline V gene data show CDR1 as LNHNV and CDR2 as YYDKDF (reference sequence). The CDR3 totals 13 residues. Trimming took off 3 bases at V and 6 bases at J, with 9 bases between the two ends. The CDR3 nucleotides read TGTGCCACCAGCAGGGGACTGGCCAATGAGCAGTTCTTC. It encodes CATSRGLANEQFF. The whole variable domain, remainder taken from reference TRBV15 and TRBJ2-1, is DAMVIQNPRYQVTQFGKPVTLSCSQTLNHNVMYWYQQKSSQAPKLLFHYYDKDFNNEADTPDNFQSRRPNTSFCFLDIRSPGLGDTAMYLCATSRGLANEQFFGPGTRLTVL.

The V call is TRBV11-3, the J call TRBJ2-1; D is perhaps TRBD2 (5 bases). Germline-derived CDR1 and CDR2 are SGHNT and YENEEA. V was clipped by 1 base and J by 7 bases, with 11 bases between them. The CDR3 is 14 residues long. CDR3 sequence: CASSLVGVSNEQFF. As DNA, the CDR3 is TGTGCCAGCAGCTTAGTCGGGGTGTCGAATGAGCAGTTCTTC.

A single count supports this clone. This chain connects TRBV5-6 to TRBJ2-1, with TRBD2 identical over 7 bases. CDR1 SGHDT and CDR2 YYEEEE come from the germline V gene. The CDR3 contains 15 residues. V trimming: 4 bases; J trimming: 8 bases; junction bases outside the gene matches: 12. CDR3 sequence (DNA): TGTGCCAGCAGCCAAGTGGGAGGGCCGCGGGATGAGCAGTTCTTC. Its translation: CASSQVGGPRDEQFF.

This chain connects TRBV28 to TRBJ2-3, with D perhaps TRBD2 (7 bases). The CDR3 runs to 17 residues. The ends were cut back, 2 bases at V and 1 base at J, with 16 bases in the middle. Per the germline V gene, CDR1 is MDHEN and CDR2 is SYDVKM. DNA of the CDR3: TGTGCCAGCAGTTTAGGGGGGGGCAGCCTTCGCACAGATACGCAGTATTTT. This codes for CASSLGGGSLRTDTQYF.

V is TRBV2 and J is TRBJ2-7; 13 bases line up with TRBD2. Germline V CDR1 and CDR2: SNHLY, FYNNEI. The CDR3 has 13 amino acids. Here the CDR3 DNA reads TGTGCCAGCAGCCCTGAAATTACTAGCGGGGGGGCTGTC. As protein: CASSPEITSGGAV.

The chain couples TRBV2 to TRBJ1-4, with D maybe TRBD1 (5 bases). The CDR3 consists of 14 residues. V lost 7 bases to trimming and J lost 3 bases, with 12 bases between them. Per germline, CDR1 SNHLY and CDR2 FYNNEI. CDR3 sequence (DNA): TGTGCCAGCAAACAGGAGGGATCTAATGAAAAACTGTTTTTT. It is translated as CASKQEGSNEKLFF.

V and J are TRBV5-1 and TRBJ2-2; D not certain. Trimming took off 4 bases at V and 7 bases at J, with 11 bases between the two ends. The CDR3 consists of 13 residues. Germline V lookup: CDR1 SGHRS, CDR2 YFSETQ. DNA of the CDR3: TGCGCCAGCAGCGCAGAGAACCTCGGGGAGCTGTTTTTT. Translated: CASSAENLGELFF.